The T cell receptor beta chain under discussion was sequenced for a study of CD8+CD57+ T cells in acquired aplastic anemia. At the level of the study: Sorted cells (CD4+ and CD8+) yielded DNA amounts that averaged roughly 3.2 ug. General study findings and limits: Patients and controls shared 25 to 35 CD8+ CDR3 sequences, highly expressed in patients. With respect to CD8+ Simpson's diversity, patients and controls did not differ significantly.

In this sample, this clonotype turned up a few times. Its antigen is unknown. Germline V gives CDR1 SEHNR, CDR2 FQNEAQ (reference sequence). This CDR3 has 15 residues. Trimming at V came to 2 bases and at J to 6 bases, leaving 9 bases not matched to a gene. Patients included in sequencing had previously demonstrated CD8+CD57+ cell expansion by flow cytometry. No patient had been given any therapy when blood was sampled. The use of genomic DNA as template underpinned the TCR beta VDJ and CDR3 profiling. MiXCR was run by TCRdb on the reads, yielding one entry per CDR3 protein. The table lists about 190,000 distinct CDR3 sequences, around half of them singletons.

Input material: sorted CD4+, CD8+, or CD8+CD57+ T cells (not recorded which) from PBMCs. V gene TRBV7-9 combines with J gene TRBJ2-7, with 8 bases lining up with TRBD2. The origin of this receptor is a human donor with aplastic anemia. CDR3 in DNA: TGTGCCAGCAGCTTAATAGGCCGGGGGGGTAGCGAGCAGTACTTC. Translating gives CASSLIGRGGSEQYF.